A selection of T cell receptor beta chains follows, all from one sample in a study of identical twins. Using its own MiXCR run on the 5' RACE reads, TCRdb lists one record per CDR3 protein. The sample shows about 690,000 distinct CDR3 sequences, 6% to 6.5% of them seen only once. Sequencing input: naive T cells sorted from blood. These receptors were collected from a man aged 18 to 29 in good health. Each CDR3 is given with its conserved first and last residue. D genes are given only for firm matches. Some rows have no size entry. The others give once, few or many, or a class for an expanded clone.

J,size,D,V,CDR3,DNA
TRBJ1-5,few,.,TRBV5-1,CASSLEGLREPQHF,TGCGCCAGCAGCTTGGAAGGGCTGAGAGAGCCCCAGCATTTT
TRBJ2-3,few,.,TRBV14,CASSQVSTRRQYF,TGTGCCAGCAGCCAAGTCTCAACCCGAAGGCAGTATTTT
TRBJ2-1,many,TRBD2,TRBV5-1,CASSLEPSGDHNEQFF,TGCGCCAGCAGCTTGGAGCCCAGCGGGGATCACAATGAGCAGTTCTTC
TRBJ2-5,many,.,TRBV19,CASSRQRGETQYF,TGTGCCAGTAGCCGACAGCGAGGCGAGACCCAGTACTTC
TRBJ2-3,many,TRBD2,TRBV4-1,CASSQTTSGSTDTQYF,TGCGCCAGCAGCCAAACTACTAGCGGGAGCACAGATACGCAGTATTTT
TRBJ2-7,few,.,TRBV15,CATSRPGYEQYF,TGTGCCACCAGCAGACCCGGCTACGAGCAGTACTTC
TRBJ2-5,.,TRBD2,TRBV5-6,CASSLVLREGQETQYF,TGTGCCAGCAGCTTGGTGCTGCGGGAGGGCCAAGAGACCCAGTACTTC
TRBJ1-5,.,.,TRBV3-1,CASSQDSRQGAGQPQHF,TGTGCCAGCAGCCAAGATTCGCGCCAGGGTGCGGGTCAGCCCCAGCATTTT
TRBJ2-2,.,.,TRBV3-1,CASSQGSLATGELFF,TGTGCCAGCAGCCAAGGTTCCCTAGCCACCGGGGAGCTGTTTTTT
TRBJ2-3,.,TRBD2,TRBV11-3,CASSSLGTSGHTDTQYF,TGTGCCAGCAGCTCCCTAGGGACTAGCGGACACACAGATACGCAGTATTTT
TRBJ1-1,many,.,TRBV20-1,CSATTGYRMNTEAFF,TGCAGTGCTACAACAGGGTACCGAATGAACACTGAAGCTTTCTTT
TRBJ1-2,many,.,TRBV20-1,CSAGVQGSYGYTF,TGCAGTGCTGGCGTACAGGGTAGTTATGGCTACACCTTC
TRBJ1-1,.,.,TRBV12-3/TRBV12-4,CASSPFHPEGHVFF,TGTGCCAGCAGTCCATTTCATCCCGAGGGGCATGTTTTCTTT
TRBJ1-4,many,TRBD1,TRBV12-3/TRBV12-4,CASRSTGSENEKLFF,TGTGCCAGCAGGTCGACAGGGTCGGAGAATGAAAAACTGTTTTTT
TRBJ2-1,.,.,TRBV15,CATSIFGEGRAYNEQFF,TGTGCCACCAGCATCTTCGGCGAGGGGCGAGCCTACAATGAGCAGTTCTTC
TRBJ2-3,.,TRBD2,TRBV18,CASSTGTSNTDTQYF,TGTGCCAGCTCAACAGGGACTAGTAATACAGATACGCAGTATTTT
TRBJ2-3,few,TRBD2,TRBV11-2,CASSPSTSGRTYTQYF,TGTGCCAGCAGCCCGTCGACTAGCGGGAGAACGTATACGCAGTATTTT
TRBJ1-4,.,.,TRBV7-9,CASSPQGLREKLFF,TGTGCCAGCAGCCCACAGGGTTTGCGGGAAAAACTGTTTTTT
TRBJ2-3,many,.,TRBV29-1,CSGLVGPDTQYF,TGCAGCGGTTTAGTTGGTCCAGATACGCAGTATTTT
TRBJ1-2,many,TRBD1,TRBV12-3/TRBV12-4,CASKVGGQGSGGGYTF,TGTGCCAGCAAGGTCGGGGGACAGGGTAGTGGCGGCGGCTACACCTTC
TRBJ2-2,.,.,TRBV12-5,CASGPVTGELFF,TGTGCTAGTGGGCCGGTAACCGGGGAGCTGTTTTTT
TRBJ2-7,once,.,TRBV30,CAWSGTESSYEQYF,TGTGCCTGGAGTGGGACAGAGAGCTCCTACGAGCAGTACTTC
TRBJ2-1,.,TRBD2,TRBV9,CASSPYERERPYNEQFF,TGTGCCAGCAGCCCGTACGAGCGGGAGCGGCCCTACAATGAGCAGTTCTTC
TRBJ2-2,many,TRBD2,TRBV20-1,CSARVAGVDTGELFF,TGCAGTGCTAGAGTCGCGGGAGTAGACACCGGGGAGCTGTTTTTT
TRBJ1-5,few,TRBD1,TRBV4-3,CASSLGTGGANQPQHF,TGCGCCAGCAGCCTCGGGACAGGGGGCGCGAATCAGCCCCAGCATTTT
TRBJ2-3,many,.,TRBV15,CATRGQHRTDTQYF,TGTGCCACCAGAGGACAGCACCGCACAGATACGCAGTATTTT
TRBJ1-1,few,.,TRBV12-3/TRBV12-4,CASTPGGWNTEAFF,TGTGCCAGCACCCCTGGGGGCTGGAACACTGAAGCTTTCTTT
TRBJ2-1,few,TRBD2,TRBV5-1,CASSLVAGVAGGNEQFF,TGCGCCAGCAGCTTGGTGGCTGGGGTAGCGGGAGGGAATGAGCAGTTCTTC
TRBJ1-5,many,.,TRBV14,CASSPDGYNQPQHF,TGTGCCAGCAGCCCGGACGGATATAATCAGCCCCAGCATTTT
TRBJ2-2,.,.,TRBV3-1,CASSQYKSNTGELFF,TGTGCCAGCAGCCAATACAAGTCTAACACCGGGGAGCTGTTTTTT
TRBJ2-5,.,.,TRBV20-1,CSATDTNQETQYF,TGCAGTGCCACCGACACCAACCAAGAGACCCAGTACTTC
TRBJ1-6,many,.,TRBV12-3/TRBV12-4,CASRPTGNSPLHF,TGTGCCAGCAGACCCACGGGGAATTCACCCCTCCACTTT
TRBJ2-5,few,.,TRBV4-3,CASSQGLLYQETQYF,TGCGCCAGCAGCCAGGGACTGTTGTACCAAGAGACCCAGTACTTC
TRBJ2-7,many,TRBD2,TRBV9,CASSAGLAGRGEQYF,TGTGCCAGCAGCGCGGGACTAGCGGGAAGAGGCGAGCAGTACTTC
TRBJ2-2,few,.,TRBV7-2,CASSSSGNGAGELFF,TGTGCCAGCAGCTCCTCCGGGAATGGGGCCGGGGAGCTGTTTTTT
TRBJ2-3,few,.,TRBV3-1,CASSQATGTGDTQYF,TGTGCCAGCAGCCAAGCGACCGGGACTGGGGATACGCAGTATTTT
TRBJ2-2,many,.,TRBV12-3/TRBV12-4,CASSYQRTPGELFF,TGTGCCAGCAGTTATCAAAGGACCCCCGGGGAGCTGTTTTTT
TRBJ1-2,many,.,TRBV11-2,CASSPVTVYGYTF,TGTGCCAGCAGCCCTGTGACGGTTTATGGCTACACCTTC
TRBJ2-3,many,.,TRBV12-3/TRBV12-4,CASRNSATDTQYF,TGTGCCAGCAGGAACAGTGCCACAGATACGCAGTATTTT
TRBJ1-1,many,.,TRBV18,CASSPVLGNTEAFF,TGCGCCAGCAGCCCGGTACTGGGGAACACTGAAGCTTTCTTT
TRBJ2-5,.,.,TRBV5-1,CASSSDGGTRETQYF,TGCGCCAGCAGCTCAGATGGGGGGACCAGGGAGACCCAGTACTTC
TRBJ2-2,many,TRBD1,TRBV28,CASRSGQQNTGELFF,TGTGCCAGCAGGTCGGGACAGCAGAACACCGGGGAGCTGTTTTTT
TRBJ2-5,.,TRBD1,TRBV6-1,CASRTYRGQETQYF,TGTGCCAGCAGGACATACAGGGGCCAAGAGACCCAGTACTTC
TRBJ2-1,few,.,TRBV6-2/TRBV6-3,CASSYSRTLYNEQFF,TGTGCCAGCAGTTACAGCAGGACCCTCTACAATGAGCAGTTCTTC
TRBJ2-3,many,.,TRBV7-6,CASSSLRGTDTQYF,TGTGCCAGCAGCTCCCTACGAGGCACAGATACGCAGTATTTT
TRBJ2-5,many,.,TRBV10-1,CASSENGGETQYF,TGCGCCAGCAGTGAAAACGGCGGGGAGACCCAGTACTTC
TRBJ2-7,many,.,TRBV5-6,CASSSVSVYEQYF,TGTGCCAGCAGCTCGGTTAGCGTCTACGAGCAGTACTTC
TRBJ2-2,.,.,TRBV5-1,CASRESGRLTGELFF,TGCGCCAGCAGAGAGTCGGGACGGCTGACCGGGGAGCTGTTTTTT
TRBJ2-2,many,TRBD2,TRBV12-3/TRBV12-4,CVSRGGEVGELFF,TGTGTCAGCCGGGGGGGTGAGGTCGGGGAGCTGTTTTTT
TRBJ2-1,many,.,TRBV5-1,CASSWEFNNEQFF,TGCGCCAGCAGCTGGGAGTTCAACAATGAGCAGTTCTTC